This T cell receptor beta chain was recovered during a study of T cell responses to AZD1222 COVID-19 vaccine. Study results and limitations: Of spike-specific TCRs, nearly half reportedly target regions left unmutated in variants. At baseline, just a handful of AZD1222 recipients tested seropositive. Rises in breadth and depth of Spike-specific TCRs came after two AZD1222 doses.

Generated by immunoSEQ multiplex PCR, the TCRdb table keeps only in-frame clones and is missing some. Here the sample spans over 150,000 clones, roughly 87% being singletons. A word on this clone: Antigen specificity is unknown. Other DNA sequences in the same sample also yield this CDR3.

The CDR3 has 12 residues. Germline assignment: CDR1 SGHRS and CDR2 YFSETQ. Trimming removed 0 bases at V and 6 bases at J, with 3 bases between. The genes are TRBV5-1 and TRBJ2-2; no firm D call. Sequencing was performed on peripheral blood, taken 28 days after the second AZD1222 dose. The clonotype was recovered from an adult who received the AZD1222 COVID-19 vaccine. The CDR3 DNA follows: TGCGCCAGCAGCTTGGAGGCCGGGGAGCTGTTTTTT. This translates into CASSLEAGELFF.